What follows are 30 T cell receptor beta chains derived from one specimen sequenced in a study of CD8+ T cells in alopecia areata. Following extraction, RNA underwent reverse transcription to cDNA, which served as the sequencing template. TCRdb's table, derived via immunoSEQ multiplex PCR, lists solely in-frame clones and lacks some. The table lists 150,000 to 200,000 clones, about 66% of them singletons. The starting material was CD8+ T cells sorted from blood, obtained at week 0. The receptors were gathered from a human donor with alopecia areata.

This clone was counted once. The genes are TRBV4-2 and TRBJ2-7; no definite D call. CDR1 is LGHNA, CDR2 YNFKEQ, per germline. This CDR3 spans 14 amino acids. Trimming left V 0 bases short and J 3 bases short, with 9 bases between. The CDR3, as DNA: TGTGCCAGCAGCCAAGACACCGCCGGCTACGAGCAGTACTTC. Translated: CASSQDTAGYEQYF.

J is TRBJ1-2 and V is TRBV10-3; TRBD1 might be the D (6 bases). The V end was cut by 6 bases, the J end by 0 bases, with 14 bases between. The CDR3 length is 15 residues. Per germline, CDR1 ENHRY and CDR2 SYGVKD. The CDR3 nucleotides are TGTGCCATCAGAACCGGGGGCTACTCTAACTATGGCTACACCTTC. Translation: CAIRTGGYSNYGYTF.

This clone was counted only a few times. Other DNA sequences of this sample code for an identical CDR3. J is TRBJ1-6 and V is TRBV9; possibly TRBD1 for D (6 bases). The CDR3 runs 10 residues. Germline V gives CDR1 SGDLS, CDR2 YYNGEE. V lost 7 bases and J lost 10, with 6 bases in between. The CDR3 nucleotides are TGTGCCAGCGGGGGCTCACCCCTCCACTTT. Amino acid sequence: CASGGSPLHF.

The chain carries TRBV29-1 and TRBJ2-2; unclear D gene. Trimming shortened V by 3 bases and J by 6 bases, and 5 bases separated the two germline ends. The length of the CDR3 is 11 residues. CDR1 and CDR2 (germline): SQVTM, ANQGSEA. The CDR3 DNA reads TGCAGCGTTGATGACTCCGGGGAGCTGTTTTTT. Encoded protein: CSVDDSGELFF.

V is TRBV29-1 and J is TRBJ2-3; D is possibly TRBD1 (7 bases). CDR3 length: 15 amino acids. Germline loops: CDR1 SQVTM, CDR2 ANQGSEA. The germline V and J ends were trimmed by 5 bases and 1 base, with 16 bases remaining between them. The CDR3 region has the DNA TGCAGCGTTTATGGGCAGGGGGGAGGCACAGATACGCAGTATTTT. Its translation is CSVYGQGGGTDTQYF.

This clone was seen only a few times. The chain carries TRBV13 and TRBJ2-5, with D perhaps TRBD2 (5 bases). V was trimmed by 5 bases and J by 7 bases, leaving 17 bases between them. Germline CDR1 is PRHDT and CDR2 is FYEKMQ (reference sequence). This CDR3 spans 14 amino acids. The CDR3 spells CASSNSNRRGTQYF. The CDR3 bases are TGTGCCAGCAGCAACTCCAATCGCCGGGGGACCCAGTACTTC.

This clone came up once. The chain is built from TRBV15 and TRBJ2-7; D possibly corresponds to TRBD1 (5 bases). The germline CDR1 and CDR2 sequences are LNHNV and YYDKDF (reference sequence). The length of the CDR3 is 13 residues. V was shortened by 3 bases and J by 5 bases, with 11 bases between the two germline ends. The CDR3 reads CATSSASRDEQYF. As DNA, the CDR3 is TGTGCCACCAGCAGCGCGTCCAGGGACGAGCAGTACTTC.

This sequence joins TRBV5-6 and TRBJ2-3; perhaps TRBD1 as D (6 bases). The germline V gene encodes CDR1 SGHDT and CDR2 YYEEEE. Trimming removed 3 bases at V and 3 bases at J, with 14 bases between. CDR3 length: 15 amino acids. The CDR3 here is CASSWGTGSTDTQYF. The CDR3 bases are TGTGCCAGCAGCTGGGGCACAGGGTCTACAGATACGCAGTATTTT.

The chain has TRBV7-6 and TRBJ2-7; D gene uncertain. CDR1 and CDR2 (germline): SGHVS, FNYEAQ. The V end lost 0 bases, the J end lost 0 bases, and 6 bases lay between the germline ends. This CDR3 region has 14 residues. The CDR3 sequence is CASSLAPGSYEQYF. DNA for the CDR3: TGTGCCAGCAGCTTAGCGCCAGGCTCCTACGAGCAGTACTTC.

This clone came up a few times. The chain has TRBV19 and TRBJ1-2, with 7 bases aligning to TRBD1. Germline V gene sequence: CDR1 LNHDA, CDR2 SQIVND (reference sequence). The trim removed 10 bases at V and 2 bases at J, leaving 4 bases unmatched. The CDR3 contains 12 residues. DNA for the CDR3: TGTGCCACTAACAGGGGCAACTATGGCTACACCTTC. The encoded protein is CATNRGNYGYTF.

The chain couples TRBV5-6 to TRBJ1-5; 8 bases match TRBD1. CDR1 and CDR2 from the germline V gene are SGHDT and YYEEEE. Losses at the gene ends were 4 bases for V and 6 bases for J; bases not matched to a gene: 3. The CDR3 is 13 amino acids. CDR3 in amino acids: CASSPQGAQPQHF. CDR3 DNA sequence: TGTGCCAGCAGCCCCCAGGGGGCTCAGCCCCAGCATTTT. The entire variable domain, with the rest obtained from reference TRBV5-6 and TRBJ1-5, is as follows: DAGVTQSPTHLIKTRGQQVTLRCSPKSGHDTVSWYQQALGQGPQFIFQYYEEEERQRGNFPDRFSGHQFPNYSSELNVNALLLGDSALYLCASSPQGAQPQHFGDGTRLSIL.

This clone has just a few counts. This chain joins TRBV29-1 and TRBJ2-3; 7 nucleotides match TRBD2. This CDR3 is 15 amino acids long. CDR1 SQVTM and CDR2 ANQGSEA come from the germline V gene. Trimming at V came to 1 base and at J to 0 bases, leaving 4 bases not matched to a gene. CDR3 in amino acids: CSVEGAGPSTDTQYF. In DNA form, the CDR3 reads TGCAGCGTTGAAGGAGCGGGGCCAAGCACAGATACGCAGTATTTT.

This sequence joins TRBV27 and TRBJ2-3; D ambiguous. The CDR3 consists of 15 residues. Deletions cut 4 bases from V and 4 bases from J, with 15 bases between. Per the germline V gene, CDR1 is MNHEY and CDR2 is SMNVEV (reference sequence). Here the CDR3 reads CASSSTGLSADTQYF. In DNA form, the CDR3 reads TGTGCCAGCAGTTCCACGGGCCTGAGCGCAGATACGCAGTATTTT.

The genes are TRBV29-1 and TRBJ2-7, with D hard to call. Germline CDR1 reads SQVTM; CDR2 reads ANQGSEA. The CDR3 extends over 10 amino acids. With 4 bases removed from V and 4 bases from J, the gap between germline ends came to 5 bases. The CDR3 DNA sequence: TGCAGCGTTGGAGAGTACGAGCAGTACTTC. Amino acid sequence: CSVGEYEQYF.

V usage is TRBV5-1 and J usage is TRBJ2-3; TRBD2 matches at 10 bases. Looked up from germline, CDR1 is SGHRS and CDR2 is YFSETQ. There are 16 residues in the CDR3. Trimming at V came to 0 bases and at J to 4 bases, leaving 5 bases not matched to a gene. Here the CDR3 reads CASSLEAGGLADTQYF. CDR3 sequence (DNA): TGCGCCAGCAGCTTGGAAGCGGGGGGGCTTGCAGATACGCAGTATTTT.

The gene calls are TRBV6-4 and TRBJ2-2; D is uncertain. Per the germline V gene, CDR1 is MRHNA and CDR2 is SNTAGT. CDR3 length: 14 residues. Trimming shortened V by 5 bases and J by 1 base, and 8 bases separated the two germline ends. The CDR3 sequence: CASSLSGNTGELFF. The DNA for the CDR3 is TGTGCCAGCAGTCTCTCCGGGAACACCGGGGAGCTGTTTTTT.

The chain joins TRBV7-2 to TRBJ1-1; 9 bases line up with TRBD1. This CDR3 is built from 17 residues. Germline CDR1 reads SGHTA; CDR2 reads FQGNSA. V gave up 5 bases and J gave up 9 bases; unmatched junction bases: 19. In DNA, the CDR3 is TGTGCCAGCAGCCTGTTCTACCCGGGACAGGGAAAGAGTAAAGCTTTCTTT. Translated: CASSLFYPGQGKSKAFF.

The gene calls are TRBV5-1 and TRBJ2-3, with no clear D. The ends were cut back, 4 bases at V and 0 bases at J, with 12 bases in the middle. This CDR3 is built from 15 residues. Germline values: CDR1 SGHRS, CDR2 YFSETQ. The CDR3 loop is CASSHFTDSTDTQYF. CDR3 DNA: TGCGCCAGCAGCCATTTTACCGATAGCACAGATACGCAGTATTTT.

The chain uses TRBV2 and TRBJ1-2, with 8 bases aligning to TRBD1. Germline V gives CDR1 SNHLY, CDR2 FYNNEI. This CDR3 has 13 amino acids. V shed 5 bases, J shed 5 bases, and the junction held 4 bases outside the gene matches. CDR3 protein: CASSSGGLYGYTF. CDR3 nucleotide sequence: TGTGCCAGCAGTTCAGGGGGCTTATATGGCTACACCTTC.

The chain uses TRBV2 and TRBJ2-1; 8 positions agree with TRBD1. Losses at the gene ends were 6 bases for V and 5 bases for J; bases not matched to a gene: 12. This CDR3 has 16 residues. Germline-derived CDR1 and CDR2 are SNHLY and FYNNEI. This chain's CDR3 is CASSPSVDRVNNEQFF. The CDR3 DNA follows: TGTGCCAGCAGCCCGAGCGTGGACAGGGTAAACAATGAGCAGTTCTTC.

The chain couples TRBV4-1 to TRBJ1-2; 8 bases fit TRBD1. Germline V gene sequence: CDR1 MGHRA, CDR2 YSYEKL. Germline trimming cut 5 bases from V and 0 bases from J; bases unmatched to any gene: 11. The CDR3 totals 17 residues. CDR3 sequence (DNA): TGCGCCAGCAGCGGAAGATGGGGACAGGTCCCTAACTATGGCTACACCTTC. This gives the protein CASSGRWGQVPNYGYTF.

The V gene is TRBV13, the J gene TRBJ2-7; D gene ambiguous. Germline V lookup: CDR1 PRHDT, CDR2 FYEKMQ (reference sequence). With 5 bases removed from V and 3 bases from J, the gap between germline ends came to 14 bases. The CDR3 runs 14 residues. The CDR3 region has the DNA TGTGCCAGCAGCGGGCCTCGGAAGGGCTACGAGCAGTACTTC. Protein sequence: CASSGPRKGYEQYF.

The gene calls are TRBV13 and TRBJ2-5; D is possibly TRBD1 or TRBD2 (6 bases each). With 4 bases removed from V and 5 bases from J, the gap between germline ends came to 14 bases. Germline V gene sequence: CDR1 PRHDT, CDR2 FYEKMQ (reference sequence). There are 14 residues in the CDR3. CDR3 residues: CASSSAGEVETQYF. Here the CDR3 DNA reads TGTGCCAGCAGCTCCGCAGGGGAGGTGGAGACCCAGTACTTC.

This clone was detected only once. The gene calls are TRBV30 and TRBJ2-3, with D uncertain. V was clipped by 0 bases and J by 5 bases, with 3 bases between them. The CDR3 contains 11 residues. CDR1 and CDR2 (germline): GTSNPN, SVGIG (reference sequence). The CDR3 DNA is TGTGCCTGGAGTGTTATAGATACGCAGTATTTT. Encoded protein: CAWSVIDTQYF. The full variable domain, with the rest looked up from reference TRBV30 and TRBJ2-3, is SQTIHQWPATLVQPVGSPLSLECTVEGTSNPNLYWYRQAAGRGLQLLFYSVGIGQISSEVPQNLSASRPQDRQFILSSKKLLLSDSGFYLCAWSVIDTQYFGPGTRLTVL.

J is TRBJ1-1 and V is TRBV29-1, with D possibly TRBD1 on 6 matching bases. The CDR3 is 12 residues long. The germline V gene encodes CDR1 SQVTM and CDR2 ANQGSEA. Trimming stripped 4 bases from V and 4 bases from J, with 10 bases between. The CDR3 loop is CSVVRRGTEAFF. The CDR3 DNA reads as TGCAGCGTTGTTCGCAGGGGCACTGAAGCTTTCTTT.

The chain has TRBV11-2 and TRBJ2-7; D is uncertain. This CDR3 has 16 residues. V lost 7 bases to trimming and J lost 6 bases, with 25 bases between them. Per germline, CDR1 SGHAT and CDR2 FQNNGV. The CDR3 bases are TGTGCCAGCAACCCCAGTTTGACTCGCCGGATTCCCGAGCAGTACTTC. Translated, it gives CASNPSLTRRIPEQYF.

This clone was observed a handful of times. This sequence joins TRBV27 and TRBJ2-5; D remains unclear. The V gene lost 3 bases and the J gene lost 4 bases, with 9 bases spanning the gap. Germline CDR1 and CDR2: MNHEY and SMNVEV (reference sequence). The CDR3 spans 13 residues. CDR3 in amino acids: CASSFRLPETQYF. In nucleotides, the CDR3 is TGTGCCAGCAGTTTTAGGTTACCAGAGACCCAGTACTTC.

The chain recombines TRBV4-1 with TRBJ1-2, with a tentative D call TRBD1 (5 bases). Per germline, CDR1 MGHRA and CDR2 YSYEKL. Trimming removed 0 bases from V and 4 bases from J, with 15 bases in between. This CDR3 region has 16 residues. The CDR3 sequence is CASSQDAPGPGYGYTF. The CDR3 DNA follows: TGCGCCAGCAGCCAAGATGCTCCAGGGCCAGGCTATGGCTACACCTTC.

The CDR3 protein is CSVVTQDTYEQYF. The DNA for the CDR3 is TGCAGCGTTGTCACACAGGATACCTACGAGCAGTACTTC. The V gene is TRBV29-1, the J gene TRBJ2-7; the D gene is possibly TRBD1 (5 bases). Trimming took off 4 bases at V and 2 bases at J, with 12 bases between the two ends. This CDR3 comprises 13 residues. Germline V gene lookup returns CDR1 SQVTM and CDR2 ANQGSEA.

This chain joins TRBV30 and TRBJ1-1; D not certain. Looked up from germline, CDR1 is GTSNPN and CDR2 is SVGIG (reference sequence). The CDR3 totals 13 residues. V was cut by 0 bases and J by 1 base, with 6 bases left in between. In DNA, the CDR3 is TGTGCCTGGAGTGTTCAAGCGAACACTGAAGCTTTCTTT. Protein sequence: CAWSVQANTEAFF.